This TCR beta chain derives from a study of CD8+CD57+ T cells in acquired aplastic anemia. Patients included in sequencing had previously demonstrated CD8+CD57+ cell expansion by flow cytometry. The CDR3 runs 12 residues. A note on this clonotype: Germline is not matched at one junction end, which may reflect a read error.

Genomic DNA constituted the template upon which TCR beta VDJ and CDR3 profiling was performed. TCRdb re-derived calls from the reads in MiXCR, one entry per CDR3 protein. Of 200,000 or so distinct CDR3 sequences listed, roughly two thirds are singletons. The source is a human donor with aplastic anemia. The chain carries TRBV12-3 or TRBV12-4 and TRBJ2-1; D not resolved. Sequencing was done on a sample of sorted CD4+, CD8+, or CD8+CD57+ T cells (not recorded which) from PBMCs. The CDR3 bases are TGTGCCACCAGTGCCAGCAACAATGAGCAGTTCTTC. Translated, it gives CATSASNNEQFF.